The next 24 T cell receptor beta chains were all read from a single sample in a study of cytomegalovirus exposure and HLA in healthy donors. PCR amplification relied on 60 Vbeta primers (plus 13 Jbeta primers). TCRdb's table, derived via immunoSEQ multiplex PCR, lists solely in-frame clones and lacks some. The sample holds about 220,000 clones, about 75% seen once. Sequencing was carried out using PBMCs. Source of these receptors: a woman in her 30s in good health and CMV-seronegative.

This clone has a handful of counts. The gene calls are TRBV7-9 and TRBJ2-7; D possibly corresponds to TRBD2 (6 bases). Trimming stripped 4 bases from V and 4 bases from J, with 20 bases between. Germline CDR1 SEHNR, CDR2 FQNEAQ (reference sequence). The CDR3 runs to 16 residues. CDR3 region: CASSSGPWRGKYEQYF. The CDR3 DNA is TGTGCCAGCAGCTCCGGCCCCTGGAGGGGCAAGTACGAGCAGTACTTC. Complete variable domain (other parts from reference TRBV7-9 and TRBJ2-7): DTGVSQNPRHKITKRGQNVTFRCDPISEHNRLYWYRQTLGQGPEFLTYFQNEAQLEKSRLLSDRFSAERPKGSFSTLEIQRTEQGDSAMYLCASSSGPWRGKYEQYFGPGTRLTVT.

The chain uses TRBV18 and TRBJ2-3; TRBD2 matches at 10 bases. Losses at the gene ends were 3 bases for V and 1 base for J; bases not matched to a gene: 4. Germline values: CDR1 KGHSH, CDR2 LQKENI. CDR3 size: 16 residues. CDR3 amino acids: CASSPIAGGGTDTQYF. The CDR3 nucleotides are TGTGCCAGCTCACCTATAGCGGGGGGTGGCACAGATACGCAGTATTTT.

This clone was seen once. The V call is TRBV25-1, the J call TRBJ2-1; D is uncertain. V was trimmed by 0 bases and J by 8 bases, leaving 11 bases between them. This CDR3 has 14 amino acids. Germline loops: CDR1 MGHDK, CDR2 SYGVNS. The CDR3 here is CASSEYSLTDEQFF. The DNA of the CDR3 is TGTGCCAGCAGTGAATATAGTCTCACAGATGAGCAGTTCTTC.

Comment on this clone: The junction departs from the called germline gene at one end, perhaps through a read error. The V gene is TRBV6-5, the J gene TRBJ1-2; D remains unclear. The CDR3 is made up of 13 amino acids. Germline loops: CDR1 MNHEY, CDR2 SVGAGI. The CDR3 loop reads CASSPTINYGYPF. CDR3 DNA: TGTGCCAGCAGTCCTACAATAAACTATGGCTACCCCTTC.

The V call is TRBV6-6, the J call TRBJ2-2, with D hard to call. The CDR3 is 15 amino acids. Germline lookup yields CDR1 MNHNY and CDR2 SVGAGI (reference sequence). The V end lost 8 bases, the J end lost 6 bases, and 19 bases lay between the germline ends. The CDR3 protein is CASVSAPPGPGELFF. The CDR3 bases are TGTGCCAGCGTGTCAGCCCCGCCGGGTCCCGGGGAGCTGTTTTTT.

This chain connects TRBV5-1 to TRBJ2-1; the match to TRBD2 covers 16 bases. Germline V CDR1 and CDR2: SGHRS, YFSETQ. The CDR3 runs to 18 residues. J was trimmed by 3 bases and V by 4 bases; bases with no gene match: 7. The CDR3, as DNA: TGCGCCAGCAGCGGCGGGACTAGCGGGAGGGCCCTCTACAATGAGCAGTTCTTC. Protein sequence: CASSGGTSGRALYNEQFF.

The chain combines TRBV30 with TRBJ1-2; 8 bases match TRBD1. Germline V CDR1 and CDR2: GTSNPN, SVGIG (reference sequence). This CDR3 is 15 amino acids long. Germline trimming cut 2 bases from V and 2 bases from J; bases unmatched to any gene: 7. The CDR3 DNA reads TGTGCCTGGAGTCCACCCGGACAGGGAAACTATGGCTACACCTTC. Its translation is CAWSPPGQGNYGYTF.

J is TRBJ2-1 and V is TRBV7-3, with TRBD2 matching 8 bases. The CDR3 consists of 17 residues. Germline CDR1 is SGHTA and CDR2 is FQGTGA. V lost 1 base, J lost 4 bases, and 9 bases stayed unmatched. The DNA of the CDR3 is TGTGCCAGCAGCTTAATAGTCGGAGCGGGAGAATACAATGAGCAGTTCTTC. Protein product: CASSLIVGAGEYNEQFF.

This clone was recorded a few times. The junction departs from germline at one end; a sequencing error may be responsible. This chain links TRBV4-1 with TRBJ2-1; 12 bases are shared with TRBD2. CDR3 size: 17 residues. Germline V gives CDR1 MGHRA, CDR2 YSYEKL. The CDR3 is CASSQDGLAGPYDEQFF. Here the CDR3 DNA reads TGCGCCAGCAGCCAAGATGGACTAGCGGGGCCCTACGATGAGCAGTTCTTC.

The genes are TRBV10-3 and TRBJ1-5, with D possibly being TRBD1 (6 bases). V lost 9 bases, J lost 5 bases, and 20 bases lay in between. Germline-derived CDR1 and CDR2 are ENHRY and SYGVKD. The CDR3 is made up of 15 amino acids. The CDR3 is CAIAGGLGRDQPQHF. In DNA form, the CDR3 reads TGTGCCATTGCCGGGGGCCTGGGGAGGGATCAGCCCCAGCATTTT.

The J gene is TRBJ2-3, the V gene TRBV4-1; TRBD2 matches at 9 bases. J gave up 3 bases and V 1 base, and 5 bases lay outside the gene matches. Per germline, CDR1 MGHRA and CDR2 YSYEKL. The CDR3 is made up of 16 amino acids. CDR3 nucleotide sequence: TGCGCCAGCAGCCAAGCGCTAGCGGGACCTACAGATACGCAGTATTTT. It specifies CASSQALAGPTDTQYF.

The CDR3 is CASSQVGSNYGYTF. The CDR3 DNA is TGCGCCAGCAGCCAAGTAGGGAGTAACTATGGCTACACCTTC. This chain joins TRBV4-1 and TRBJ1-2; D gene unclear. Germline V gives CDR1 MGHRA, CDR2 YSYEKL. V lost 1 base to trimming and J lost 1 base, with 7 bases between them. CDR3 size: 14 residues.

The CDR3 is CASSWTGGFGANEKLFF. CDR3 DNA sequence: TGTGCCAGCAGTTGGACGGGGGGATTTGGAGCTAATGAAAAACTGTTTTTT. This chain joins TRBV7-9 and TRBJ1-4; a possible D gene is TRBD1 (5 bases). The V and J ends lost 6 bases and 3 bases respectively, with 20 bases between them. This CDR3 spans 17 amino acids. Per the germline V gene, CDR1 is SEHNR and CDR2 is FQNEAQ (reference sequence).

The V call is TRBV7-2, the J call TRBJ2-7, with TRBD2 matching over 8 bases. V dropped 5 bases and J dropped 6; count of bases not matched to a gene: 15. Germline V gene sequence: CDR1 SGHTA, CDR2 FQGNSA. The CDR3 contains 16 residues. The CDR3: CASSHIGGAGVGEQYF. The DNA for the CDR3 is TGTGCCAGCAGCCACATTGGGGGAGCGGGAGTGGGCGAGCAGTACTTC.

The chain is built from TRBV19 and TRBJ2-5; 8 nucleotides match TRBD2. Germline CDR1 and CDR2: LNHDA and SQIVND (reference sequence). There are 16 residues in the CDR3. After removal of 7 bases from V and 4 bases from J, the junction contained 14 bases not matched to a gene. DNA for the CDR3: TGTGCCAGTAAGGACACTAGCGGCGGGGCAGGAGAGACCCAGTACTTC. This sequence encodes CASKDTSGGAGETQYF.

The chain employs TRBV10-3 and TRBJ2-2; 10 bases map to TRBD1. The V gene end was trimmed by 7 bases and the J gene end by 6 bases; junction bases not matched to a gene: 5. CDR1 is ENHRY, CDR2 SYGVKD, per germline. The CDR3 totals 14 residues. The DNA of the CDR3 is TGTGCCATCACCTCGGACAGGGGGGCCGGGGAGCTGTTTTTT. It encodes CAITSDRGAGELFF.

The rearrangement joins TRBV4-1 to TRBJ2-5; D is possibly TRBD1 (6 bases). The CDR3 runs 13 residues. The ends were cut back, 7 bases at V and 5 bases at J, with 14 bases in the middle. The germline V gene has CDR1 MGHRA and CDR2 YSYEKL. The CDR3 sequence is CASNEGGRETQYF. CDR3 bases: TGCGCCAGCAACGAAGGGGGTAGGGAGACCCAGTACTTC.

J is TRBJ1-6 and V is TRBV14, with D unresolved. CDR1 and CDR2 from the germline V gene are SGHDN and FVKESK. V lost 5 bases and J lost 1, with 6 bases in between. The CDR3 extends over 14 amino acids. Here the CDR3 reads CASSGRSYNSPLHF. Here the CDR3 DNA reads TGTGCCAGCAGCGGGAGGTCCTATAATTCACCCCTCCACTTT.

This CDR3 is CASSILAGGPINEQYF. The CDR3 DNA reads as TGTGCCAGCAGTATCCTAGCGGGGGGGCCGATAAACGAGCAGTACTTC. The chain recombines TRBV2 with TRBJ2-7; 12 bases are a match to TRBD2. The CDR3 sequence is 16 residues long. With V trimmed by 5 bases and J by 5 bases, 10 bases remained unmatched. Germline V lookup: CDR1 SNHLY, CDR2 FYNNEI.

The gene calls are TRBV2 and TRBJ2-1, with a weak D call TRBD2 (6 bases). The V end lost 0 bases, the J end lost 7 bases, and 16 bases lay between the germline ends. This CDR3 is built from 16 residues. The V gene's germline CDR1 is SNHLY and CDR2 FYNNEI. CDR3 bases: TGTGCCAGCAGTGAAGCGGGGGGTTTGTTTAGGAATGAGCAGTTCTTC. This encodes CASSEAGGLFRNEQFF.

The chain is built from TRBV7-9 and TRBJ1-2, with 7 bases fitting TRBD1. The trim removed 6 bases at V and 7 bases at J, leaving 8 bases unmatched. The CDR3 contains 13 residues. The germline gives CDR1 SEHNR, CDR2 FQNEAQ (reference sequence). CDR3 amino acids: CASRWDSLSGYTF. CDR3 bases: TGTGCCAGCAGGTGGGACAGTCTGTCTGGCTACACCTTC.

This chain uses TRBV9 with TRBJ2-4; 7 bases match TRBD2. Germline CDR1 and CDR2: SGDLS and YYNGEE. The trim removed 7 bases at V and 1 base at J, leaving 14 bases unmatched. This CDR3 is built from 17 residues. The CDR3 DNA follows: TGTGCCAGCGGACCCGGGGGGATCGGCGTGGCCAAAAACATTCAGTACTTC. Amino acids: CASGPGGIGVAKNIQYF.

This clone has just a few counts. The V and J genes are TRBV6-5 and TRBJ1-1, with a possible D match to TRBD1 (6 bases). The CDR3 consists of 14 residues. Looked up from germline, CDR1 is MNHEY and CDR2 is SVGAGI. V gave up 5 bases and J gave up 0 bases, with 10 bases separating them. The DNA for the CDR3 is TGTGCCAGCAGTAAGGACAGCTTGAACACTGAAGCTTTCTTT. Its translation is CASSKDSLNTEAFF.

This sequence joins TRBV6-1 and TRBJ1-4; unclear D gene. In germline, CDR1 is MNHNS, CDR2 SASEGT. V was pared by 5 bases and J by 7 bases, with 5 bases between. This CDR3 has 11 residues. Here the CDR3 DNA reads TGTGCCAGCAGTACATTTGAAAAACTGTTTTTT. It translates to CASSTFEKLFF.